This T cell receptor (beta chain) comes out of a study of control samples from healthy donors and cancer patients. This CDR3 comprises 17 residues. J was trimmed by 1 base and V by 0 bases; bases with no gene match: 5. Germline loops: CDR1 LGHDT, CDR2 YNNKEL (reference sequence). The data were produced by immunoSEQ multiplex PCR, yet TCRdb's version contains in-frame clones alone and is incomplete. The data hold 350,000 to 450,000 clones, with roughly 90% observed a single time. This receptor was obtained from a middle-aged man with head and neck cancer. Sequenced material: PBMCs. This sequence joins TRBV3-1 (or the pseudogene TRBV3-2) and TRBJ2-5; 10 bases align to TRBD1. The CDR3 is CASSQEKGTGVQETQYF. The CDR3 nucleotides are TGTGCCAGCAGCCAAGAAAAAGGGACAGGGGTCCAAGAGACCCAGTACTTC.